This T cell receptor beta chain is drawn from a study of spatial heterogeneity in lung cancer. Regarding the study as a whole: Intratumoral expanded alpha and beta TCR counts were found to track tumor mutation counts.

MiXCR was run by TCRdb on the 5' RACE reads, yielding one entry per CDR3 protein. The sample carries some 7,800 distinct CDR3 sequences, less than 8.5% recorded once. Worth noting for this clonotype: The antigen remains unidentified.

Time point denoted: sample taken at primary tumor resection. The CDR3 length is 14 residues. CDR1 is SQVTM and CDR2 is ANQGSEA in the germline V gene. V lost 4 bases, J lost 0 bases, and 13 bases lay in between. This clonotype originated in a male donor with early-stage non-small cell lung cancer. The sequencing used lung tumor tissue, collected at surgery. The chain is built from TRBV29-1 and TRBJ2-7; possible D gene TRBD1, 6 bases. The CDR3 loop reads CSVATNRDSYEQYF. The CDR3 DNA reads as TGCAGCGTTGCAACGAACAGGGACTCCTACGAGCAGTACTTC.